The source of this T cell receptor (beta chain) is a study of T cell changes during pregnancy in multiple sclerosis. From germline, CDR1 is WNHNN and CDR2 SYGVQD (reference sequence). Trimming cost V 6 bases and J 1 base, with 12 bases left between them. The CDR3 spans 14 residues. TCRdb's copy holds only in-frame clones and misses some; the assay was immunoSEQ multiplex PCR. This sample has tens of thousands of clones, with 92% found just once. This specimen consisted of peripheral blood, obtained in the third trimester of pregnancy. This rearrangement joins TRBV10-1 to TRBJ1-1; tentative D call: TRBD1 (5 bases). The source is a female donor in good health, enrolled as a control in a pregnancy study. The CDR3 nucleotides are TGCGCCAGCAGAGGACATTTCGGGAACACTGAAGCTTTCTTT. This translates into CASRGHFGNTEAFF.